There are a few counts of the clone carrying this T cell receptor beta chain. The germline gives CDR1 SGHTA, CDR2 FQGNSA. This CDR3 is 12 amino acids long. Trimming pared 5 bases from V and 4 bases from J, leaving 8 bases between. The sample is drawn from a study of T cells in Graves' hyperthyroidism and ophthalmopathy. The TCR beta CDR3 regions underwent amplification using RNA transcripts as the source. A first-round RT-PCR of the TCR CDR3 used the HTBI primer set. TCRdb analysed the multiplex PCR reads with MiXCR anew, one entry per CDR3 protein. The sample has about 400,000 distinct CDR3 sequences; about 13% are singletons. Over 18 months, lack of ophthalmopathy progression marked Graves' hyperthyroidism as stable. Investigators excluded patients with uncontrolled infection, other autoimmune disease, pregnancy or lactation. Diagnoses were made from clinical symptoms, serum measures (thyroxine and TRAb), thyroid ultrasound and orbital computed tomography.

This sequence was found in a woman aged 18-29 years with Graves' hyperthyroidism. Sequencing used blood. This sequence joins TRBV7-2 and TRBJ2-5; D is ambiguous. The CDR3 region has the DNA TGTGCCAGCAGCATGGTTGGAGAGACCCAGTACTTC. Translated: CASSMVGETQYF.